This T cell receptor beta chain was recovered during a study of T cell responses to AZD1222 COVID-19 vaccine. Germline assignment: CDR1 SGHTS and CDR2 YDEGEE. The CDR3 spans 11 residues. Trimming left V 5 bases short and J 3 bases short, with 5 bases between. For this clone: Its antigen is not known.

The repertoire was sequenced with immunoSEQ multiplex PCR; TCRdb's copy has only in-frame clones and lacks some. The data show 150,000 to 200,000 clones, with roughly 92% seen just once and about 0.64% held by the top ten. Whole-study results and caveats: Reports indicate that nearly half of spike-specific TCRs are directed at unmutated variant regions. Compared with day 0, the breadth and depth of the Spike-specific TCR repertoire rose significantly after two doses of AZD1222.

The chain carries TRBV5-8 and TRBJ2-5; no clear D. The clonotype originates from an adult in good health. This specimen was peripheral blood, taken on day 0 of AZD1222 vaccination. CDR3 residues: CASRGEETQYF. Here the CDR3 DNA reads TGTGCCAGCAGGGGTGAAGAGACCCAGTACTTC.